This T cell receptor beta chain derives from a study of T-cell reconstitution after alpha-beta-depleted transplantation in children. This clonotype has more than one count but fewer than ten. TCRbeta library construction was performed incorporating unique molecular identifiers. A single record per CDR3 protein comes from TCRdb applying MiXCR to the PCR reads. The sample holds about 540,000 distinct CDR3 sequences; 15% to 20% are singletons and the top ten take over 3%. Between the trimmed V and J ends, which lost 0 bases and 2 bases, there was a span of 11 bases. CDR1 and CDR2 from the germline V gene are MGHDK and SYGVNS. The CDR3 extends over 16 amino acids.

The gene calls are TRBV25-1 and TRBJ2-1, with D perhaps matching TRBD2 (5 bases). Sequencing was performed on PBMCs from the stem cell graft donor, taken from the stem cell graft. This clonotype originated in a human donor who donated a stem cell graft to a child with acute lymphoblastic leukemia. This CDR3 reads CASSEYLLATYNEQFF. DNA of the CDR3: TGTGCCAGCAGTGAATATTTGCTAGCCACCTACAATGAGCAGTTCTTC. Full variable domain (missing parts from reference TRBV25-1 and TRBJ2-1): EADIYQTPRYLVIGTGKKITLECSQTMGHDKMYWYQQDPGMELHLIHYSYGVNSTEKGDLSSESTVSRIRTEHFPLTLESARPSHTSQYLCASSEYLLATYNEQFFGPGTRLTVL.